This T cell receptor (beta chain) was recorded in a study of neurological immune-mediated disorders. Study-level findings and limits: Among expanded clones, no CDR3 amino acid sequences were shared across subjects, a pattern suggesting private repertoires in all groups. There was no clinical or MRI feature that showed an association with the multiple sclerosis repertoire cluster.

Germline CDR1 is ENHRY and CDR2 is SYGVKD. V lost 6 bases and J 0 bases, leaving 8 bases between the germline ends. CDR3 length: 14 residues. This clonotype was counted ten times or more. Antigen: not known. The cDNA came from 5'RACE with 10-nucleotide random UMIs. TCRdb fed the 5' RACE reads into MiXCR, producing one record per CDR3 protein. The table shows 60,000 to 85,000 distinct CDR3 sequences, with less than 5.5% occurring only once. The receptor's source is a woman in her 30s with multiple sclerosis. The chain links TRBV10-3 to TRBJ1-4; possible D gene TRBD1, 6 bases. The sample taken for sequencing was PBMCs. The DNA for the CDR3 is TGTGCCATCAGGGACAGCTCAACTAATGAAAAACTGTTTTTT. Translated, it gives CAIRDSSTNEKLFF.